The entry that follows covers one T cell receptor beta chain sequence. Data came from immunoSEQ multiplex PCR; TCRdb stores just in-frame clones and leaves some out. The sample contains more than 45,000 clones, about 88% of which appear only once. The data are from a study of OX40 agonist ivuxolimab in advanced cancers. Germline-derived CDR1 and CDR2 are SGHTA and FQGNSA. The CDR3 is 13 residues long. The V segment lost 3 bases and the J segment 12 bases; nucleotides outside the gene matches: 7. This clonotype originated in an adult with an advanced solid tumor such as melanoma, head and neck, liver or kidney cancer. Sequenced here: CD4+ or CD8+ T cells sorted from blood, sampled in a trial of the OX40 agonist ivuxolimab. The J gene is TRBJ2-7, the V gene TRBV7-2; 11 nucleotides agree with TRBD1. The CDR3 DNA sequence: TGTGCCAGCAGCTTGGGACAGGGGGGTACGGCGTACTTC. It yields the protein CASSLGQGGTAYF. Variable domain in full (rest from reference TRBV7-2 and TRBJ2-7): GAGVSQSPSNKVTEKGKDVELRCDPISGHTALYWYRQSLGQGLEFLIYFQGNSAPDKSGLPSDRFSAERTGGSVSTLTIQRTQQEDSAVYLCASSLGQGGTAYFGPGTRLTVT.